Listed below are T cell receptor beta chains from one sample, sequenced in a study of shared clonotypes between healthy human individuals. Here immunoSEQ multiplex PCR was the method, and the copy in TCRdb shows in-frame clones only, minus some. This sample has around 320,000 clones, with around 86% found just once. Sequencing was done on a sample of memory CD8+ T cells sorted from blood. The receptors here all came from a man aged 18 to 35 in good health. Both conserved end residues are part of each CDR3. The D gene is left open where the match is weak. Only part of the rows carry a size: once, few, many, or a class if the clone is expanded.

clone size	D gene	J gene	V gene	CDR3 protein	CDR3 DNA
-	-	TRBJ1-2	TRBV28	CASAKGDVHPRTYGYTF	TGTGCCAGCGCAAAAGGGGACGTCCACCCTCGCACCTATGGCTACACCTTC
-	-	TRBJ2-7	TRBV27	CASSILGALDEQYF	TGTGCCAGCAGTATATTAGGGGCACTCGACGAGCAGTACTTC
-	-	TRBJ1-3	TRBV2	CASSEASPPVGNTIYF	TGTGCCAGCAGTGAAGCCTCACCCCCGGTCGGAAACACCATATATTTT
-	-	TRBJ1-1	TRBV5-6	CASSFLQNTEAFF	TGTGCCAGCAGCTTCTTACAGAACACTGAAGCTTTCTTT
-	-	TRBJ2-1	TRBV9	CASSVEDGHSYNEQFF	TGTGCCAGCAGCGTAGAGGACGGCCACTCCTACAATGAGCAGTTCTTC
-	TRBD1	TRBJ2-3	TRBV5-1	CASSFLGQGLDTQYF	TGCGCCAGCAGCTTCCTAGGACAGGGGTTAGATACGCAGTATTTT
-	-	TRBJ1-1	TRBV4-1	CASSQDRMGEAFF	TGCGCCAGCAGCCAAGATCGAATGGGTGAAGCTTTCTTT
few	-	TRBJ2-3	TRBV7-3	CASSLYQGPTDTQYF	TGTGCCAGCAGCTTATATCAGGGGCCCACAGATACGCAGTATTTT
-	-	TRBJ2-7	TRBV27	CASSPLGGNHEQYF	TGTGCCAGCAGTCCCTTGGGGGGTAACCACGAGCAGTACTTC
-	TRBD2	TRBJ2-5	TRBV29-1	CSVVGLAAQETQYF	TGCAGCGTTGTGGGACTAGCGGCACAAGAGACCCAGTACTTC
once	TRBD1	TRBJ1-2	TRBV5-5	CASSMTRTGYGYTF	TGTGCCAGCAGCATGACGAGGACAGGCTATGGCTACACCTTC
-	TRBD2	TRBJ2-1	TRBV7-9	CASSAALAERVEQFF	TGTGCCAGCAGCGCCGCACTAGCGGAGAGGGTTGAGCAGTTCTTC
-	-	TRBJ2-1	TRBV4-2	CASSQAGTEYNEQFF	TGTGCCAGCAGCCAGGCTGGGACTGAGTACAATGAGCAGTTCTTC
few	TRBD1	TRBJ1-6	TRBV13	CASSSGQNNSPLHF	TGTGCCAGCAGCTCGGGACAGAATAATTCACCCCTCCACTTT
-	-	TRBJ2-5	TRBV14	CASSDGGKGQYF	TGTGCCAGCAGCGATGGGGGAAAGGGGCAGTACTTC